The next 27 T cell receptor beta chains were all read from a single sample in a study of OX40 agonist ivuxolimab in advanced cancers. TCRdb's copy holds only in-frame clones and misses some; the assay was immunoSEQ multiplex PCR. Among 30,000 to 40,000 clones listed, approximately 76% were seen once. The specimen comprised CD4+ or CD8+ T cells sorted from blood, sampled in a trial of the OX40 agonist ivuxolimab. These receptors were obtained from an adult with an advanced solid tumor such as melanoma, head and neck, liver or kidney cancer.

The chain couples TRBV5-8 to TRBJ2-5, with 7 bases that match TRBD2. Germline V gives CDR1 SGHTS, CDR2 YDEGEE. V dropped 0 bases and J dropped 7; count of bases not matched to a gene: 6. The CDR3 contains 14 residues. DNA of the CDR3: TGTGCCAGCAGCTTGGAAGTCAGGGAGGGGACCCAGTACTTC. Translated: CASSLEVREGTQYF.

This clone was detected once. The rearrangement uses TRBV7-9 and TRBJ2-5; D gene unclear. CDR1 is SEHNR and CDR2 is FQNEAQ in the germline V gene (reference sequence). CDR3 length: 11 amino acids. Between the trimmed V and J ends, which lost 0 bases and 4 bases, there was a span of 0 bases. The CDR3 nucleotides read TGTGCCAGCAGCTTAGCAGAGACCCAGTACTTC. Translated: CASSLAETQYF.

CDR3 region: CAISDSLARADQPQHF. CDR3 nucleotide sequence: TGTGCCATCAGTGATTCGCTAGCCAGGGCGGATCAGCCCCAGCATTTT. The chain uses TRBV10-3 and TRBJ1-5; a possible D gene is TRBD1 (5 bases). Trimming removed 3 bases from V and 5 bases from J, with 17 bases in between. This CDR3 contains 16 residues. Per germline, CDR1 ENHRY and CDR2 SYGVKD.

V gene TRBV18 combines with J gene TRBJ1-1; 8 bases map to TRBD1. There are 16 residues in the CDR3. Germline values: CDR1 KGHSH, CDR2 LQKENI. V lost 2 bases to trimming and J lost 5 bases; unmatched junction nucleotides: 10. This CDR3 is CASSPTAGGGKTEAFF. CDR3 DNA: TGTGCCAGCTCACCAACAGCAGGGGGCGGAAAGACTGAAGCTTTCTTT. Looking up the rest from reference TRBV18 and TRBJ1-1 gives the full variable domain: NAGVMQNPRHLVRRRGQEARLRCSPMKGHSHVYWYRQLPEEGLKFMVYLQKENIIDESGMPKERFSAEFPKEGPSILRIQQVVRGDSAAYFCASSPTAGGGKTEAFFGQGTRLTVV.

This chain connects TRBV27 to TRBJ1-1; D call uncertain. V was clipped by 2 bases and J by 1 base, with 5 bases between them. This CDR3 contains 13 residues. Germline loops: CDR1 MNHEY, CDR2 SMNVEV (reference sequence). The CDR3 region has the DNA TGTGCCAGCAGTTTACGATGGAACACTGAAGCTTTCTTT. Its translation is CASSLRWNTEAFF.

The chain recombines TRBV7-2 with TRBJ2-3; 10 bases are a match to TRBD2. CDR3 length equals 15 residues. Germline loops: CDR1 SGHTA, CDR2 FQGNSA. V lost 2 bases to trimming and J lost 6 bases; unmatched junction nucleotides: 5. The CDR3 sequence is CASSLQSGGADTQYF. Here the CDR3 DNA reads TGTGCCAGCAGCTTACAGAGCGGGGGGGCCGATACGCAGTATTTT.

The V and J genes are TRBV4-2 and TRBJ1-4; D is ambiguous. This CDR3 region has 17 residues. The germline V gene encodes CDR1 LGHNA and CDR2 YNFKEQ. V lost 0 bases and J 3 bases, leaving 14 bases between the germline ends. CDR3 DNA sequence: TGTGCCAGCAGCCAAGATAATTACGGTGGAGCTAATGAAAAACTGTTTTTT. Protein sequence: CASSQDNYGGANEKLFF.

The V and J genes are TRBV5-6 and TRBJ1-4, with 7 bases aligning to TRBD1. The J segment lost 0 bases and the V segment lost 1 base, leaving 6 bases of the junction unmatched. The CDR3 spans 17 residues. From germline, CDR1 is SGHDT and CDR2 YYEEEE. CDR3 sequence reads: CASSLRTGATTNEKLFF. As DNA, the CDR3 is TGTGCCAGCAGCTTGCGGACAGGTGCAACAACTAATGAAAAACTGTTTTTT.

V is TRBV30 and J is TRBJ2-5; the match to TRBD2 covers 11 bases. The CDR3 loop spans 17 amino acids. Germline-derived CDR1 and CDR2 are GTSNPN and SVGIG (reference sequence). With V trimmed by 3 bases and J by 3 bases, 12 bases remained unmatched. The DNA of the CDR3 is TGTGCCTGGAGGGGACCGGAACTAGCGGGGGCTGAAGAGACCCAGTACTTC. This translates into CAWRGPELAGAEETQYF.

V gene TRBV7-7 combines with J gene TRBJ2-1; D gene unclear. Trimming removed 2 bases from V and 5 bases from J, with 10 bases in between. Germline loops: CDR1 SSHAT, CDR2 FNYEAQ (reference sequence). The CDR3 contains 14 residues. The CDR3 nucleotides read TGTGCCAGCAGCTTAAATGACCGGGACAATGAGCAGTTCTTC. It is translated as CASSLNDRDNEQFF.

The chain is built from TRBV5-6 and TRBJ1-1; no definite D call. This CDR3 spans 13 amino acids. CDR1 is SGHDT and CDR2 is YYEEEE in the germline V gene. V lost 0 bases and J 5 bases, leaving 8 bases between the germline ends. The DNA for the CDR3 is TGTGCCAGCAGCTTGGTTCTCCAGACTGAAGCTTTCTTT. Protein: CASSLVLQTEAFF.

This CDR3 reads CASSGGRGSYNEQFF. CDR3 sequence (DNA): TGTGCCAGCTCCGGGGGCCGAGGTAGCTACAATGAGCAGTTCTTC. The chain links TRBV6-5 to TRBJ2-1, with D perhaps matching TRBD1 or TRBD2 (6 bases each). V gave up 8 bases and J gave up 3 bases, with 17 bases separating them. Germline V gene sequence: CDR1 MNHEY, CDR2 SVGAGI. CDR3 length: 15 residues.

The chain is built from TRBV18 and TRBJ1-6, with D uncertain. The CDR3 loop spans 13 amino acids. V lost 6 bases, J lost 8 bases, and 11 bases lay in between. Germline V gene lookup returns CDR1 KGHSH and CDR2 LQKENI. The CDR3 sequence is CASSRKVDSPLHF. The CDR3 region has the DNA TGTGCCAGCTCCCGAAAGGTAGATTCACCCCTCCACTTT.

The chain recombines TRBV2 with TRBJ2-1, with D perhaps matching TRBD2 (7 bases). The CDR3 consists of 13 residues. CDR1 and CDR2 (germline): SNHLY, FYNNEI. Trimming took off 7 bases at V and 8 bases at J, with 15 bases between the two ends. In DNA form, the CDR3 reads TGTGCCAGCATATCGAGGGGGGGGCATGAGCAGTTCTTC. Its protein product is CASISRGGHEQFF.

This chain links TRBV30 with TRBJ1-2; 8 bases match TRBD1. The germline V gene has CDR1 GTSNPN and CDR2 SVGIG (reference sequence). The ends lost 1 base at V and 0 bases at J; junction bases unmatched: 4. CDR3 length equals 15 residues. In nucleotides, the CDR3 is TGTGCCTGGAGTGGGACAGGGAGGACTAACTATGGCTACACCTTC. This sequence encodes CAWSGTGRTNYGYTF. The variable domain in full, with the rest retrieved from reference TRBV30 and TRBJ1-2, is SQTIHQWPATLVQPVGSPLSLECTVEGTSNPNLYWYRQAAGRGLQLLFYSVGIGQISSEVPQNLSASRPQDRQFILSSKKLLLSDSGFYLCAWSGTGRTNYGYTFGSGTRLTVV.

The J gene is TRBJ1-2, the V gene TRBV6-6; TRBD1 aligns across 10 bases. From germline, CDR1 is MNHNY and CDR2 SVGAGI (reference sequence). CDR3 length equals 15 residues. V was clipped by 6 bases and J by 7 bases; unmatched bases: 11. Written as DNA, the CDR3 is TGTGCCAGCAGCCGGACCGGGACAGGGGAGGGTGGCTACACCTTC. Protein sequence: CASSRTGTGEGGYTF.

This chain links TRBV25-1 with TRBJ1-4; D unresolved. V lost 5 bases and J 8 bases, leaving 9 bases between the germline ends. The germline V gene encodes CDR1 MGHDK and CDR2 SYGVNS. CDR3 length equals 12 residues. The DNA for the CDR3 is TGTGCCAGCAGTTCGGTAGGAGAAAAACTGTTTTTT. It translates to CASSSVGEKLFF.

The chain combines TRBV5-4 with TRBJ1-3, with 8 bases fitting TRBD1. CDR3 length: 14 residues. J lost 5 bases, V lost 3 bases, and 4 bases had no gene match. Germline lookup yields CDR1 SGHNT and CDR2 YYREEE (reference sequence). Written as DNA, the CDR3 is TGTGCCAGCAGCTCGGGACAGGACCGAAACACCATATATTTT. It specifies CASSSGQDRNTIYF.

The chain uses TRBV6-6 and TRBJ1-5; D unclear. The CDR3 sequence is 12 residues long. The V gene's germline CDR1 is MNHNY and CDR2 SVGAGI (reference sequence). Deletions cut 6 bases from V and 4 bases from J, with 7 bases between. Here the CDR3 DNA reads TGTGCCAGCAGGTTAGGGAATCAGCCCCAGCATTTT. This sequence encodes CASRLGNQPQHF.

The chain joins TRBV19 to TRBJ1-5; no definite D call. With 10 bases removed from V and 15 bases from J, the gap between germline ends came to 13 bases. This CDR3 is built from 9 residues. Germline V lookup: CDR1 LNHDA, CDR2 SQIVND (reference sequence). The CDR3 nucleotides read TGTGCCAATTTCAGGATGAGGCATTTT. The encoded protein is CANFRMRHF.

The rearrangement uses TRBV7-9 and TRBJ1-5; 7 nucleotides align to TRBD1. This CDR3 is 15 amino acids long. Germline trimming cut 2 bases from V and 4 bases from J; bases unmatched to any gene: 5. Germline CDR1 is SEHNR and CDR2 is FQNEAQ (reference sequence). CDR3 nucleotides: TGTGCCAGCAGCTTATTAGGGGGCTATAATCAGCCCCAGCATTTT. Amino acid sequence: CASSLLGGYNQPQHF. Drawing the rest from reference TRBV7-9 and TRBJ1-5, the complete variable domain is DTGVSQNPRHKITKRGQNVTFRCDPISEHNRLYWYRQTLGQGPEFLTYFQNEAQLEKSRLLSDRFSAERPKGSFSTLEIQRTEQGDSAMYLCASSLLGGYNQPQHFGDGTRLSIL.

This sequence joins TRBV28 and TRBJ2-5; possibly TRBD1 for D (6 bases). V shed 2 bases and J shed 6 bases, with 16 bases lying between them. The germline CDR1 and CDR2 sequences are MDHEN and SYDVKM. This CDR3 has 15 amino acids. CDR3: CASSLGGGTAKTQYF. DNA of the CDR3: TGTGCCAGCAGTTTAGGTGGGGGCACGGCAAAGACCCAGTACTTC.

This clone has a handful of counts. V gene TRBV6-6 combines with J gene TRBJ1-1; 7 bases are shared with TRBD1. This CDR3 comprises 14 residues. V shed 2 bases, J shed 1 base, and the junction held 1 base outside the gene matches. CDR1 MNHNY and CDR2 SVGAGI come from the germline V gene (reference sequence). CDR3: CASSYPGGNTEAFF. CDR3 nucleotides: TGTGCCAGCAGTTACCCAGGGGGGAACACTGAAGCTTTCTTT.

The V gene is TRBV12-5, the J gene TRBJ1-2; 7 bases match TRBD1. This CDR3 comprises 11 residues. Germline V lookup: CDR1 LGHNT, CDR2 FRNRAP. In nucleotides, the CDR3 is TGTGCCACGGACAGGTGGGGTGGCTACACCTTC. Its protein is CATDRWGGYTF.

This clone is a singleton in its sample. The J gene is TRBJ2-1, the V gene TRBV7-3; 9 bases match TRBD1. This CDR3 spans 15 amino acids. CDR1 SGHTA and CDR2 FQGTGA come from the germline V gene. J gave up 2 bases and V 6 bases, and 5 bases lay outside the gene matches. The CDR3: CASSSGTGPYNEQFF. The DNA of the CDR3 is TGTGCCAGCAGTTCCGGGACAGGGCCCTACAATGAGCAGTTCTTC.

This clone occurred once. V gene TRBV7-9 combines with J gene TRBJ2-1; D possibly corresponds to TRBD1 (6 bases). CDR3 length: 16 residues. The germline CDR1 and CDR2 sequences are SEHNR and FQNEAQ (reference sequence). The ends were cut back, 5 bases at V and 0 bases at J, with 14 bases in the middle. The CDR3 region is CASSQDQGGSYNEQFF. The CDR3 DNA reads TGTGCCAGCAGCCAAGATCAAGGGGGCTCCTACAATGAGCAGTTCTTC.

The chain uses TRBV5-1 and TRBJ1-3; TRBD1 matches at 8 bases. Trimming cost V 4 bases and J 0 bases; bases outside gene matches: 3. CDR1 and CDR2 (germline): SGHRS, YFSETQ. This CDR3 is built from 15 residues. CDR3 nucleotides: TGCGCCAGCAGCCCAGGGACAGGCTCTGGAAACACCATATATTTT. Protein sequence: CASSPGTGSGNTIYF. Full variable domain (remainder filled in from reference TRBV5-1 and TRBJ1-3): KAGVTQTPRYLIKTRGQQVTLSCSPISGHRSVSWYQQTPGQGLQFLFEYFSETQRNKGNFPGRFSGRQFSNSRSEMNVSTLELGDSALYLCASSPGTGSGNTIYFGEGSWLTVV.